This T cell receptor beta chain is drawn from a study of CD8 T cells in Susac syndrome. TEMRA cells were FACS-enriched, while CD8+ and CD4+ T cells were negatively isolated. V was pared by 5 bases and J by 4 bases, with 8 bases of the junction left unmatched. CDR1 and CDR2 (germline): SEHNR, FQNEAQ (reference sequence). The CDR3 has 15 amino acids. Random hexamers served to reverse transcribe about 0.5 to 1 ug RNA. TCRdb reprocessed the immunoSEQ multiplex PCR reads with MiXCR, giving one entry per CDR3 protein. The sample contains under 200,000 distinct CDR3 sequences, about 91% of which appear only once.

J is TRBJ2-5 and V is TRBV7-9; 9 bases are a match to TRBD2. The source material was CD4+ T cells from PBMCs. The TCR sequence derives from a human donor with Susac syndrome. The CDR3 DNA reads TGTGCCAGCAGCCATGCGGGAGGGCCGGGAGAGACCCAGTACTTC. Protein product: CASSHAGGPGETQYF.